This T cell receptor (beta chain) came from a study of blood T cell repertoires in COVID-19. Overall study context: Donors in the United States, Italy and Spain gave samples during acute or convalescent COVID-19.

This clone occurred a few times. Repertoires were generated with immunoSEQ multiplex PCR, while TCRdb's copy carries only in-frame clones and drops some. The data show around 220,000 clones, with around 86% seen just once and roughly 8.2% held by the top ten. This clonotype was obtained from a woman over 75 with COVID-19, enrolled during active disease. The sequencing input was peripheral blood.

Here the CDR3 DNA reads TGCGCCAGCAGCTTGAGGGGTGCTTCCTCGAACACCGGGGAGCTGTTTTTT. This gives the protein CASSLRGASSNTGELFF. This sequence joins TRBV5-1 and TRBJ2-2; possible D gene TRBD1, 5 bases. V shed 1 base and J shed 0 bases, with 13 bases lying between them. This CDR3 is built from 17 residues. The V gene's germline CDR1 is SGHRS and CDR2 YFSETQ.